A selection of T cell receptor beta chains follows, all from one sample in a study of blood T cell repertoires in COVID-19. Only in-frame clones appear in the TCRdb table, and some are missing; sequencing was by immunoSEQ multiplex PCR. The sample yields 200,000 to 300,000 clones, 75% to 90% seen once. Sequenced sample: peripheral blood. The receptors shown here come from a man aged 25 to 40 with active or convalescent COVID-19. Both conserved end residues are part of each CDR3. The order of the fields is J gene, D gene, V gene, CDR3 protein. The D gene is left open where the match is weak.

J: TRBJ2-1; D: -; V: TRBV7-2; CDR3: CASSPVQGSSYNEQFF
J: TRBJ2-5; D: -; V: TRBV5-6; CDR3: CASSSRLTQETQYF
J: TRBJ2-4; D: TRBD1; V: TRBV7-8; CDR3: CASSFGTAKNIQYF
J: TRBJ2-2; D: -; V: TRBV27; CDR3: CASTQGTGELFF
J: TRBJ2-7; D: TRBD2; V: TRBV2; CDR3: CASSGIAGLYEQYF
J: TRBJ2-7; D: TRBD1; V: TRBV27; CDR3: CASSSRTGVYEQYF
J: TRBJ1-4; D: -; V: TRBV7-9; CDR3: CASSVGIATNEKLFF
J: TRBJ2-3; D: -; V: TRBV6-2/TRBV6-3; CDR3: CASSAPRTSTDTQYF
J: TRBJ2-1; D: TRBD2; V: TRBV28; CDR3: CASSPPTSGDGNEQFF
J: TRBJ2-5; D: -; V: TRBV3-1/TRBV3-2; CDR3: CASSQRETQYF
J: TRBJ2-1; D: TRBD2; V: TRBV5-4; CDR3: CASSPGASGNEQFF
J: TRBJ1-2; D: -; V: TRBV18; CDR3: CASSPATNYGYTF
J: TRBJ1-1; D: -; V: TRBV19; CDR3: CASSISARNTEAFF
J: TRBJ1-1; D: -; V: TRBV7-9; CDR3: CASSDPRASLGNTEAFF
J: TRBJ2-1; D: TRBD2; V: TRBV2; CDR3: CASRIAGSSYNEQFF
J: TRBJ2-7; D: -; V: TRBV6-2/TRBV6-3; CDR3: CASSQQGYEQYF
J: TRBJ2-2; D: TRBD1; V: TRBV6-5; CDR3: CASSYYRGTGELFF
J: TRBJ2-5; D: TRBD2; V: TRBV7-2; CDR3: CASSLLAGGPQETQYF
J: TRBJ2-3; D: -; V: TRBV7-3; CDR3: CASSLTNGVSDTQYF
J: TRBJ1-2; D: -; V: TRBV19; CDR3: CASSRPGTTIGYTF
J: TRBJ1-4; D: TRBD1; V: TRBV12-3/TRBV12-4; CDR3: CASSLQTGQKLFF
J: TRBJ2-1; D: TRBD2; V: TRBV9; CDR3: CASSQGLVGQFF
J: TRBJ2-5; D: TRBD1; V: TRBV5-8; CDR3: CASRRGQGGGETQYF
J: TRBJ2-3; D: -; V: TRBV29-1; CDR3: CSARDSFLGTDTQYF
J: TRBJ2-1; D: -; V: TRBV29-1; CDR3: CSVVGIENEQFF
J: TRBJ2-5; D: -; V: TRBV5-1; CDR3: CASSLGTEYQETQYF
J: TRBJ2-7; D: TRBD1; V: TRBV7-9; CDR3: CASSLALRPDRGLDEQYF
J: TRBJ1-4; D: -; V: TRBV19; CDR3: CASSIRGGMANEKLFF
J: TRBJ1-2; D: TRBD1; V: TRBV10-1; CDR3: CASRLNRGRVGYTF
J: TRBJ1-2; D: -; V: TRBV29-1; CDR3: CSVGAGEAGYTF